The clone carrying this T cell receptor beta chain was seen only a few times. Its target is not known. Documented time point: newly diagnosed, previously untreated cHL patient sample. Comparison samples consisted of PBMCs from newly diagnosed, untreated classical Hodgkin lymphoma. The length of the CDR3 is 13 residues. Per the germline V gene, CDR1 is MNHNS and CDR2 is SASEGT. V lost 6 bases, J lost 2 bases, and 11 bases lay in between. The sample originates from a study of PD-1 blockade in classical Hodgkin lymphoma. Assay: immunoSEQ multiplex PCR; the TCRdb copy retains only in-frame clones and omits some. The sample lists around 30,000 clones, roughly 90% occurring once. Overall study results and limits: Undefined causes, possibly disease activity or prior therapy, underlie the repertoire differences. Relapsed/refractory patients reportedly had the lowest baseline TCR diversity, below newly diagnosed patients, who were below healthy donors.

The chain employs TRBV6-1 and TRBJ2-7, with D possibly TRBD2 on 5 matching bases. Sequenced sample: peripheral blood mononuclear cells (PBMCs). The TCR originated in a human donor with classical Hodgkin lymphoma. The CDR3 protein is CASRASGTYEQYF. CDR3 bases: TGTGCCAGCAGGGCCAGCGGCACCTACGAGCAGTACTTC.